This is a list of T cell receptor beta chains from one sample in a study of cytomegalovirus exposure and HLA in healthy donors. Libraries were prepared by immunoSEQ multiplex PCR; TCRdb keeps only in-frame clonotypes and omits some of them. The sample consists of 99,000 or so clones, 77% of them appearing once. The sequencing sample was made of PBMCs. These receptors all come from a woman aged 35 to 49 in good health and CMV-seropositive. Both conserved end residues are part of each CDR3.

V gene: TRBV5-4; CDR3 protein: CASSPGQVDTEAFF
V gene: TRBV5-1; CDR3 protein: CASSTGQGSSYNEQFF
V gene: TRBV5-4; CDR3 protein: CASSLTGTPFSYEQYF
V gene: TRBV4-3; CDR3 protein: CASSQEDLAPRGYNEQFF
V gene: TRBV9; CDR3 protein: CASSPRTGWANYGYTF
V gene: TRBV11-2; CDR3 protein: CASSLMGGRGNSPLHF
V gene: TRBV9; CDR3 protein: CASSVEPGAVSNSPLHF
V gene: TRBV29-1; CDR3 protein: CSARRGVSTDTQYF
V gene: TRBV7-9; CDR3 protein: CASSGQTSASYEQYF
V gene: TRBV4-1; CDR3 protein: CASSHPVGGSNTGELFF
V gene: TRBV5-1; CDR3 protein: CASSLALQGVTDTQYF